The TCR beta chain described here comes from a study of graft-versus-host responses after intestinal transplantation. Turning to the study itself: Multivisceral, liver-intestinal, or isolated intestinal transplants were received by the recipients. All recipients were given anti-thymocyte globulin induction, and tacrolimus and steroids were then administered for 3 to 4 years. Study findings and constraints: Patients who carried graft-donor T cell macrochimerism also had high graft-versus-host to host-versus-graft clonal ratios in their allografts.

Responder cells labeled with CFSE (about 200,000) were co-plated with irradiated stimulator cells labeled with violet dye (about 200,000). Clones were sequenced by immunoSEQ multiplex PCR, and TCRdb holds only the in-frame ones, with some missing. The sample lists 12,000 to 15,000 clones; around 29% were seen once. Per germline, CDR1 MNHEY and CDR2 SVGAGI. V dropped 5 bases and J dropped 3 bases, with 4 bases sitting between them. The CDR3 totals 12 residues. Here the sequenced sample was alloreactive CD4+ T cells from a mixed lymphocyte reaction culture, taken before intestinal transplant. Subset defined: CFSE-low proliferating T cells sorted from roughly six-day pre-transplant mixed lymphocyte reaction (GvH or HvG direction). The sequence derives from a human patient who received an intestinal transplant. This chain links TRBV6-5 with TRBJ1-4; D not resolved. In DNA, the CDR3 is TGTGCCAGCAGTGACCCTAATGAAAAACTGTTTTTT. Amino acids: CASSDPNEKLFF.